The T cell receptor beta chain described here comes from a study of cytomegalovirus exposure and HLA in healthy donors. Study-level background: The roughly 110 validation repertoires were produced on the same platform as the roughly 660 repertoires of the first cohort. This was reported in a later analysis.

The CDR3 covers 8 residues. Sequenced by immunoSEQ multiplex PCR; TCRdb stores in-frame clones only, minus some. The table shows a few hundred thousand clones, with just over 85% occurring only once. The chain joins TRBV23-1 to TRBJ1-2; no definite D call. TRBV23-1 is an open reading frame whose function is uncertain. The clonotype was recovered from a woman between 18 and 30 years old in good health and CMV-seronegative. Sequencing was performed on PBMCs. For the CDR3, the DNA is TGCGTGACTCGTGGCTACACCTTC. Protein sequence: CVTRGYTF.